The next 18 T cell receptor beta chains were all read from a single sample in a study of T-cell reconstitution after alpha-beta-depleted transplantation in children. Unique molecular identifiers were built into the TCRbeta library. TCRdb ran MiXCR on the PCR reads and lists one entry per CDR3 protein. The table shows 250,000 to 400,000 distinct CDR3 sequences, with approximately 23% occurring only once. The source was PBMCs, mostly from graft donor cells, collected 180 days after TCRalphabeta/CD19-depleted stem cell transplant. Every receptor here comes from a male patient under 18 who had a stem cell transplant for acute lymphoblastic leukemia, so the T cells may come from the graft donor.

The gene calls are TRBV29-1 and TRBJ1-1; no clear D. Germline CDR1 and CDR2: SQVTM and ANQGSEA. The CDR3 sequence is 12 residues long. V lost 5 bases to trimming and J lost 4 bases, with 11 bases between them. CDR3: CSVTSLGTEAFF. The DNA of the CDR3 is TGCAGCGTTACTTCCTTGGGCACTGAAGCTTTCTTT.

This clonotype was recorded only once. The rearrangement joins TRBV2 to TRBJ2-7; D possibly corresponds to TRBD1 (6 bases). V lost 4 bases to trimming and J lost 0 bases, with 13 bases between them. The CDR3 sequence is 15 residues long. The germline V gene encodes CDR1 SNHLY and CDR2 FYNNEI. The CDR3 loop is CASSAGHSSSYEQYF. The DNA for the CDR3 is TGTGCCAGCAGTGCGGGACATTCGAGCTCCTACGAGCAGTACTTC.

The rearrangement joins TRBV7-6 to TRBJ2-1; the match to TRBD2 covers 7 bases. Per the germline V gene, CDR1 is SGHVS and CDR2 is FNYEAQ. CDR3 length equals 13 residues. Germline trimming cut 4 bases from V and 7 bases from J; bases unmatched to any gene: 4. The CDR3 DNA sequence: TGTGCCAGCAGCTCGACTAGCAGGAATGAGCAGTTCTTC. Translating it yields CASSSTSRNEQFF.

The J gene is TRBJ2-3, the V gene TRBV6-5; 13 nucleotides line up with TRBD2. Germline CDR1 is MNHEY and CDR2 is SVGAGI. The ends lost 2 bases at V and 4 bases at J; junction bases unmatched: 3. The CDR3 length is 16 residues. The CDR3 nucleotides read TGTGCCAGCAGTTACCCCGGACTAGCGGGAGCAGATACGCAGTATTTT. Its protein product is CASSYPGLAGADTQYF.

The rearrangement uses TRBV5-1 and TRBJ1-4; no reliable D call. The CDR3 spans 15 residues. CDR1 and CDR2 (germline): SGHRS, YFSETQ. Trimming shortened V by 5 bases and J by 5 bases, and 16 bases separated the two germline ends. For the CDR3, the DNA is TGCGCCAGCAGACCTAACGCACGGCGGAATGAAAAACTGTTTTTT. Translating it yields CASRPNARRNEKLFF.

This clonotype was recorded many times. The genes are TRBV29-1 and TRBJ2-2; D tentatively reads TRBD1 or TRBD2 (6 bases each). The germline gives CDR1 SQVTM, CDR2 ANQGSEA. This CDR3 spans 12 amino acids. The V gene lost 7 bases and the J gene lost 5 bases, with 11 bases spanning the gap. Here the CDR3 reads CSGRGWTGELFF. The CDR3, as DNA: TGCAGCGGGAGGGGGTGGACCGGGGAGCTGTTTTTT.

This chain links TRBV20-1 with TRBJ2-3, with 12 positions matching TRBD2. Germline V gene lookup returns CDR1 DFQATT and CDR2 SNEGSKA (reference sequence). Trimming took 0 bases from V and 4 from J; bases not matched to a gene: 5. The CDR3 is 16 amino acids. The chain's CDR3 is CSARELAGGPADTQYF. The CDR3 nucleotides read TGCAGTGCTAGAGAGCTAGCGGGAGGGCCCGCAGATACGCAGTATTTT.

This clonotype appeared a few times. The chain carries TRBV20-1 and TRBJ2-2; D remains ambiguous. Trimming left V 3 bases short and J 7 bases short, with 15 bases between. Germline V gives CDR1 DFQATT, CDR2 SNEGSKA (reference sequence). The CDR3 extends over 14 amino acids. The CDR3 bases are TGCAGTGCTAGTGTCGATGCCCCTGGCGGGGAGCTGTTTTTT. Its protein product is CSASVDAPGGELFF.

The gene calls are TRBV5-1 and TRBJ2-1, with 7 bases lining up with TRBD2. With V trimmed by 0 bases and J by 5 bases, 14 bases remained unmatched. Germline assignment: CDR1 SGHRS and CDR2 YFSETQ. CDR3 size: 18 residues. The CDR3 nucleotides read TGCGCCAGCAGCTTGGAAAGGTGGCTAGCGGCCTACAACAATGAGCAGTTCTTC. Translation gives CASSLERWLAAYNNEQFF.

This clonotype was seen many times. The chain combines TRBV12-3 or TRBV12-4 with TRBJ2-7, with D tentatively TRBD2 (5 bases). V lost 5 bases and J 0 bases, leaving 8 bases between the germline ends. CDR3 length: 13 residues. The CDR3 DNA reads as TGTGCCAGCAGTCTCCGGGGCTCCTACGAGCAGTACTTC. Its translation is CASSLRGSYEQYF.

This clonotype came up a few times. The rearrangement links TRBV6-1 to TRBJ2-7; 10 bases map to TRBD2. This CDR3 has 14 amino acids. The J segment lost 2 bases and the V segment lost 7 bases, leaving 5 bases of the junction unmatched. Per the germline V gene, CDR1 is MNHNS and CDR2 is SASEGT. The CDR3 is CASKGLAATYEQYF. In nucleotides, the CDR3 is TGTGCCAGCAAAGGACTAGCGGCGACCTACGAGCAGTACTTC.

This clonotype was seen a handful of times. The V and J genes are TRBV5-1 and TRBJ1-1; the D gene is possibly TRBD1 (5 bases). Trimming took off 1 base at V and 0 bases at J, with 7 bases between the two ends. The CDR3 is 14 residues long. The germline V gene encodes CDR1 SGHRS and CDR2 YFSETQ. CDR3 residues: CASSLRTLNTEAFF. CDR3 nucleotides: TGCGCCAGCAGCTTGCGGACACTGAACACTGAAGCTTTCTTT.

The V gene is TRBV29-1, the J gene TRBJ2-1, with D hard to call. CDR1 and CDR2 from the germline V gene are SQVTM and ANQGSEA. Trimming shortened V by 5 bases and J by 1 base, and 12 bases separated the two germline ends. This CDR3 is built from 14 residues. The CDR3 coding sequence is TGCAGCGTTAGTACCTACTATTCCTACAATGAGCAGTTCTTC. Translated, it gives CSVSTYYSYNEQFF.

The chain combines TRBV7-3 with TRBJ1-1, with D hard to call. The length of the CDR3 is 13 residues. Per germline, CDR1 SGHTA and CDR2 FQGTGA. Trimming cost V 5 bases and J 7 bases, with 14 bases left between them. The CDR3 loop is CASSLRREGEAFF. The CDR3 region has the DNA TGTGCCAGCAGCCTACGGAGGGAGGGTGAAGCTTTCTTT.

The genes are TRBV15 and TRBJ2-5, with 8 bases fitting TRBD1. The trim removed 5 bases at V and 4 bases at J, leaving 12 bases unmatched. This CDR3 is built from 16 residues. Germline loops: CDR1 LNHNV, CDR2 YYDKDF (reference sequence). CDR3 loop: CATSLTDRGYGETQYF. The DNA of the CDR3 is TGTGCCACCAGCCTTACTGACAGGGGATATGGAGAGACCCAGTACTTC.

The table lists this clonotype with a few counts. The chain carries TRBV7-9 and TRBJ1-5; D ambiguous. This CDR3 is built from 15 residues. Germline CDR1 and CDR2: SEHNR and FQNEAQ (reference sequence). Trimming removed 5 bases from V and 5 bases from J, with 16 bases in between. The CDR3 bases are TGTGCCAGCAGCAAGGGAAGGAGGCCCGATCAGCCCCAGCATTTT. Amino acid sequence: CASSKGRRPDQPQHF.

This clonotype was counted a single time. This sequence joins TRBV5-1 and TRBJ2-7; 10 bases are a match to TRBD2. Germline V gene lookup returns CDR1 SGHRS and CDR2 YFSETQ. This CDR3 is built from 16 residues. Trimming at V came to 0 bases and at J to 4 bases, leaving 7 bases not matched to a gene. The CDR3 reads CASSLGAASGSYEQYF. The CDR3 coding sequence is TGCGCCAGCAGCTTGGGGGCGGCTAGCGGGAGTTACGAGCAGTACTTC.

This clonotype showed up just a few times. The chain carries TRBV7-2 and TRBJ2-5; no definite D call. The CDR3 covers 13 residues. From germline, CDR1 is SGHTA and CDR2 FQGNSA. The ends were cut back, 7 bases at V and 5 bases at J, with 14 bases in the middle. CDR3 sequence: CASTSWGMETQYF. CDR3 DNA sequence: TGTGCCAGCACCTCCTGGGGTATGGAGACCCAGTACTTC. The full variable domain, completed using reference TRBV7-2 and TRBJ2-5, is GAGVSQSPSNKVTEKGKDVELRCDPISGHTALYWYRQSLGQGLEFLIYFQGNSAPDKSGLPSDRFSAERTGGSVSTLTIQRTQQEDSAVYLCASTSWGMETQYFGPGTRLLVL.